The 25 T cell receptor beta chains below come from one sample, sequenced in a study of T-cell reconstitution after alpha-beta-depleted transplantation in children (dated by TCRdb to the mid-2010s). Library preparation employed PCR. Data came from an Illumina HiSeq 2500. To normalize quantification of the TCRbeta repertoire, the TCR libraries were built with molecular barcoding that relied on unique molecular identifiers. TCRdb itself trimmed the public reads at Q25 with fastp, ran MiXCR and retained productive beta chains. All rows with the same CDR3 protein become a single entry with the most common DNA and genes. This sample gives over 150,000 distinct CDR3 sequences in total; about 14% of them show up just once. Roughly 13% of the sample belongs to the ten largest clones. The sequencing here drew on PBMCs from the stem cell graft donor, taken from the stem cell graft. These receptors were collected from a human donor who donated a stem cell graft to a child with acute lymphoblastic leukemia.

This clonotype was found many times. This chain uses TRBV11-2 with TRBJ2-3, with TRBD2 as a possible D gene (6 bases). There are 14 residues in the CDR3. The germline V and J ends were trimmed by 6 bases and 6 bases, with 16 bases remaining between them. Germline CDR1 SGHAT, CDR2 FQNNGV. The CDR3 DNA reads TGTGCCAGCAGTTCGGGACTGCCTGGGGATACGCAGTATTTT. This codes for CASSSGLPGDTQYF.

In this sample, this clonotype turned up many times. This chain joins TRBV7-8 and TRBJ2-1; 13 positions agree with TRBD2. The trim removed 5 bases at V and 3 bases at J, leaving 7 bases unmatched. Germline CDR1 reads SGHVS; CDR2 reads FQNEAQ. The CDR3 is made up of 17 amino acids. The CDR3 here is CASSTRLAGGLYNEQFF. DNA for the CDR3: TGTGCCAGCAGCACCCGACTAGCGGGAGGTCTCTACAATGAGCAGTTCTTC.

This clonotype was seen at least ten times. This chain links TRBV5-1 with TRBJ1-2; D is possibly TRBD1 (5 bases). The CDR3 loop spans 15 amino acids. The V gene's germline CDR1 is SGHRS and CDR2 YFSETQ. The germline V and J ends were trimmed by 0 bases and 4 bases, with 13 bases remaining between them. The CDR3: CASSLAWDRTYGYTF. CDR3 nucleotide sequence: TGCGCCAGCAGCTTGGCCTGGGACCGAACCTATGGCTACACCTTC.

DNA for the CDR3: TGCAGTGCTCCGGGACAATCCTGGGTGAATTCACCCCTCCACTTT. Its protein product is CSAPGQSWVNSPLHF. V gene TRBV20-1 combines with J gene TRBJ1-6; weak D call: TRBD1 (6 bases). The V gene's germline CDR1 is DFQATT and CDR2 SNEGSKA (reference sequence). V was trimmed by 5 bases and J by 7 bases, leaving 18 bases between them. This CDR3 spans 15 amino acids.

This clonotype has ten or more counts. J is TRBJ2-2 and V is TRBV29-1; 9 nucleotides line up with TRBD2. Germline loops: CDR1 SQVTM, CDR2 ANQGSEA. The ends lost 4 bases at V and 0 bases at J; junction bases unmatched: 15. The CDR3 runs to 19 residues. DNA for the CDR3: TGCAGCGTTGTGTCGGCGGGAGGGCCGCCCGGTACGAACACCGGGGAGCTGTTTTTT. Its translation: CSVVSAGGPPGTNTGELFF.

A note on this clonotype: A read error is possible here, since a much larger clone lies one base away. The chain joins TRBV19 to TRBJ2-7, with 8 positions matching TRBD1. The germline gives CDR1 LNHDA, CDR2 SQIVND (reference sequence). The CDR3 extends over 13 amino acids. In nucleotides, the CDR3 is TGTGCCAGTAGTGCCGACAGGGGATACGACCAGTACTTC. Its protein product is CASSADRGYDQYF. The full variable domain, its missing parts supplied by reference TRBV19 and TRBJ2-7, is DGGITQSPKYLFRKEGQNVTLSCEQNLNHDAMYWYRQDPGQGLRLIYYSQIVNDFQKGDIAEGYSVSREKKESFPLTVTSAQKNPTAFYLCASSADRGYDQYFGPGTRLTVT.

This clonotype was found a few times. This chain uses TRBV12-3 or TRBV12-4 with TRBJ1-2; TRBD1 is a possible D gene (5 bases). The CDR3 is 13 residues long. Trimming took 2 bases from V and 8 from J, leaving 12 bases between them. CDR3 bases: TGTGCCAGCAGTTTATACCCGGGGGGAGGCTACACCTTC. Residues: CASSLYPGGGYTF.

The V and J genes are TRBV5-1 and TRBJ2-5; no firm D call. Germline CDR1 reads SGHRS; CDR2 reads YFSETQ. This CDR3 is 14 amino acids long. The germline V and J ends were trimmed by 4 bases and 5 bases, with 15 bases remaining between them. CDR3: CASSRDTPGETQYF. Here the CDR3 DNA reads TGCGCCAGCAGCCGAGACACCCCTGGGGAGACCCAGTACTTC.

The V gene is TRBV27, the J gene TRBJ2-4; D may be TRBD1 or TRBD2 (5 bases each). This CDR3 comprises 15 residues. Germline CDR1 and CDR2: MNHEY and SMNVEV (reference sequence). Trimming removed 8 bases at V and 0 bases at J, with 14 bases between. The chain's CDR3 is CASASAGTAKNIQYF. The CDR3 region has the DNA TGTGCCAGCGCCTCGGCCGGGACAGCCAAAAACATTCAGTACTTC.

This clonotype was seen repeatedly, ten times or more. V gene TRBV5-1 combines with J gene TRBJ1-6; unclear D gene. CDR1 is SGHRS, CDR2 YFSETQ, per germline. Trimming pared 0 bases from V and 0 bases from J, leaving 10 bases between. The CDR3 consists of 17 residues. DNA for the CDR3: TGCGCCAGCAGCTTGGAGTCAGGCCGCTCCTATAATTCACCCCTCCACTTT. It translates to CASSLESGRSYNSPLHF.

This clonotype was recorded many times. The V and J genes are TRBV28 and TRBJ2-3; no reliable D call. The CDR3 is 14 amino acids. Per germline, CDR1 MDHEN and CDR2 SYDVKM. V was cut by 6 bases and J by 4 bases, with 14 bases left in between. CDR3 sequence (DNA): TGTGCCAGCAGCAGCCCGAATGGGGCAGATACGCAGTATTTT. Its protein is CASSSPNGADTQYF.

At least ten counts were recorded for this clonotype. The V call is TRBV11-2, the J call TRBJ2-1; D remains unclear. Germline V gives CDR1 SGHAT, CDR2 FQNNGV. The CDR3 is 12 amino acids. V was pared by 5 bases and J by 9 bases, with 11 bases between. For the CDR3, the DNA is TGTGCCAGCAGCCTGTGGTTAGGTGAGCAGTTCTTC. The encoded protein is CASSLWLGEQFF.

With respect to this clonotype: A much larger clone differs by one base, so this may be a read error. The conserved phenylalanine or tryptophan normally closing the CDR3 is absent here, so this likely arose from a read error. This rearrangement joins TRBV3-1 to TRBJ2-1; D is perhaps TRBD1 (6 bases). In germline, CDR1 is LGHDT, CDR2 YNNKEL (reference sequence). V was clipped by 4 bases and J by 5 bases, with 15 bases between them. The CDR3 is 15 residues long. CDR3 amino acids: CASSLGAGANNEQFL. In nucleotides, the CDR3 is TGTGCCAGCAGCCTCGGCGCAGGGGCCAACAATGAGCAGTTCTTA.

This rearrangement joins TRBV5-6 to TRBJ2-7; 8 bases map to TRBD1. V gave up 4 bases and J gave up 3 bases; unmatched junction bases: 6. The CDR3 spans 14 residues. Germline V gene lookup returns CDR1 SGHDT and CDR2 YYEEEE. CDR3 coding DNA: TGTGCCAGCAGCATCGGGACAGGCCTCTACGAGCAGTACTTC. Protein: CASSIGTGLYEQYF. Supplemented by reference TRBV5-6 and TRBJ2-7, the full variable domain reads DAGVTQSPTHLIKTRGQQVTLRCSPKSGHDTVSWYQQALGQGPQFIFQYYEEEERQRGNFPDRFSGHQFPNYSSELNVNALLLGDSALYLCASSIGTGLYEQYFGPGTRLTVT.

Remarks on this clonotype: An end of the junction does not agree with germline; a read error may underlie this. The rearrangement uses TRBV3-1 and TRBJ2-1; 7 nucleotides align to TRBD2. The CDR3 consists of 18 residues. Looked up from germline, CDR1 is LGHDT and CDR2 is YNNKEL (reference sequence). The CDR3 loop is CACSFLTVGGSTYNEQFF. In DNA, the CDR3 is TGTGCCTGCAGTTTTCTCACTGTTGGCGGGAGTACCTACAATGAGCAGTTCTTC.

This sequence joins TRBV6-5 and TRBJ1-1, with TRBD1 as a possible D gene (6 bases). Germline V gene lookup returns CDR1 MNHEY and CDR2 SVGAGI. The CDR3 contains 15 residues. Deletions cut 6 bases from V and 1 base from J, with 15 bases between. CDR3 bases: TGTGCCAGCAGATACCGGGACACAGAGAACACTGAAGCTTTCTTT. As protein: CASRYRDTENTEAFF.

This clonotype was seen ten or more times. The rearrangement uses TRBV5-6 and TRBJ1-2; D uncertain. CDR1 and CDR2 from the germline V gene are SGHDT and YYEEEE. This CDR3 spans 13 amino acids. V gave up 3 bases and J gave up 10 bases, with 16 bases separating them. The CDR3 DNA is TGTGCCAGCAGCTGGGTAGGGTTAATTGTCTACACCTTC. Residues: CASSWVGLIVYTF. Together with reference TRBV5-6 and TRBJ1-2, the CDR3 gives the full variable domain: DAGVTQSPTHLIKTRGQQVTLRCSPKSGHDTVSWYQQALGQGPQFIFQYYEEEERQRGNFPDRFSGHQFPNYSSELNVNALLLGDSALYLCASSWVGLIVYTFGSGTRLTVV.

Of note for this clonotype: This may stem from a read error, because a much larger clone lies one nucleotide away. The gene calls are TRBV20-1 and TRBJ1-1; 9 bases are a match to TRBD1. This CDR3 comprises 14 residues. Germline loops: CDR1 DFQATT, CDR2 SNEGSKA (reference sequence). Trimming at V came to 6 bases and at J to 1 base, leaving 6 bases not matched to a gene. The CDR3 DNA is TGCAGTGCGGTGGGACAGGGCTCGAACACTGAAGCTTTCTTT. Translating it yields CSAVGQGSNTEAFF.

Many counts were recorded for this clonotype. The CDR3 DNA follows: TGCGCCAGCAGCTTATCTTCAGGGGCCAATGAGCAGTTCTTC. This sequence encodes CASSLSSGANEQFF. The chain is built from TRBV5-1 and TRBJ2-1; TRBD1 is a possible D gene (6 bases). This CDR3 spans 14 amino acids. In germline, CDR1 is SGHRS, CDR2 YFSETQ. The V end was cut by 2 bases, the J end by 6 bases, with 12 bases between.

This clonotype was seen ten or more times. The V gene is TRBV5-1, the J gene TRBJ1-2; D ambiguous. The CDR3 runs 14 residues. Germline V gene lookup returns CDR1 SGHRS and CDR2 YFSETQ. The germline V and J ends were trimmed by 0 bases and 3 bases, with 9 bases remaining between them. CDR3 amino acids: CASSLAMTDYGYTF. As DNA, the CDR3 is TGCGCCAGCAGCTTGGCTATGACCGACTATGGCTACACCTTC.

This clonotype was counted only a few times. The J gene is TRBJ2-1, the V gene TRBV24-1, with TRBD1 as a possible D gene (6 bases). This CDR3 is built from 16 residues. V lost 3 bases to trimming and J lost 0 bases, with 11 bases between them. The germline CDR1 and CDR2 sequences are KGHDR and SFDVKD. The CDR3 spells CATSDPTGSSYNEQFF. CDR3 DNA sequence: TGTGCCACCAGTGATCCAACAGGGAGCTCCTACAATGAGCAGTTCTTC.

This clonotype was picked up many times. The V gene is TRBV5-1, the J gene TRBJ1-1, with a tentative D call TRBD1 (6 bases). V dropped 0 bases and J dropped 1 base, with 10 bases sitting between them. Looked up from germline, CDR1 is SGHRS and CDR2 is YFSETQ. The CDR3 spans 15 residues. As DNA, the CDR3 is TGCGCCAGCAGCTTGGAGGGGGGGAAGAACACTGAAGCTTTCTTT. This codes for CASSLEGGKNTEAFF.

This clonotype was seen only a few times. The chain combines TRBV7-6 with TRBJ2-7; 9 nucleotides line up with TRBD1. Looked up from germline, CDR1 is SGHVS and CDR2 is FNYEAQ. The CDR3 has 15 residues. V lost 3 bases, J lost 3 bases, and 6 bases stayed unmatched. The CDR3 DNA sequence: TGTGCCAGCAGCTTGACCACGGGACAGGGCTACGAGCAGTACTTC. This codes for CASSLTTGQGYEQYF.

This clonotype has at least ten counts. The chain combines TRBV5-4 with TRBJ2-1; D unresolved. V was pared by 2 bases and J by 5 bases, with 8 bases between. CDR3 length equals 13 residues. In germline, CDR1 is SGHNT, CDR2 YYREEE (reference sequence). The CDR3 region has the DNA TGTGCCAGCAGCTTTCCCCCGAACAATGAGCAGTTCTTC. It encodes CASSFPPNNEQFF.

This clonotype was counted at least ten times. This chain joins TRBV12-3 or TRBV12-4 and TRBJ2-7; no clear D gene. V was trimmed by 6 bases and J by 2 bases, leaving 14 bases between them. This CDR3 comprises 14 residues. CDR3 protein: CASSPTGPTYEQYF. The CDR3, as DNA: TGTGCCAGCAGCCCTACTGGTCCCACCTACGAGCAGTACTTC.